These 32 T cell receptor beta chains originate from one sample sequenced in a study of cytomegalovirus exposure and HLA in healthy donors. The protocol was immunoSEQ multiplex PCR, while the TCRdb copy is restricted to in-frame clones and leaves out a portion. The table records about 140,000 clones, roughly four fifths of them present only once. Sequencing input: PBMCs. The receptors stem from a woman in her 30s in good health and CMV-seronegative.

The chain employs TRBV4-1 and TRBJ2-7, with 12 bases that match TRBD1. The J segment lost 2 bases and the V segment lost 4 bases, leaving 9 bases of the junction unmatched. Per germline, CDR1 MGHRA and CDR2 YSYEKL. The CDR3 totals 17 residues. This chain's CDR3 is CASSLGAGTGGAYEQYF. Here the CDR3 DNA reads TGCGCCAGCAGCCTCGGGGCGGGGACAGGGGGCGCCTACGAGCAGTACTTC.

This clone was observed many times. The rearrangement uses TRBV7-9 and TRBJ2-5; TRBD1 might be the D (6 bases). Deletions cut 3 bases from V and 2 bases from J, with 13 bases between. CDR3 length equals 15 residues. CDR1 and CDR2 (germline): SEHNR, FQNEAQ (reference sequence). The CDR3 DNA follows: TGTGCCAGCAGCTTTTTTGGTACAGGGCAAGAGACCCAGTACTTC. Protein product: CASSFFGTGQETQYF. Drawing the rest from reference TRBV7-9 and TRBJ2-5, the complete variable domain is DTGVSQNPRHKITKRGQNVTFRCDPISEHNRLYWYRQTLGQGPEFLTYFQNEAQLEKSRLLSDRFSAERPKGSFSTLEIQRTEQGDSAMYLCASSFFGTGQETQYFGPGTRLLVL.

Worth noting for this clone: This same CDR3 is encoded by further DNA sequences in the sample. The chain couples TRBV19 to TRBJ1-1; D unresolved. The CDR3 runs 15 residues. CDR1 is LNHDA and CDR2 is SQIVND in the germline V gene (reference sequence). The V gene lost 3 bases and the J gene lost 0 bases, with 11 bases spanning the gap. CDR3 nucleotide sequence: TGTGCCAGTAGTATCCTAGGCAGAATGAACACTGAAGCTTTCTTT. Residues: CASSILGRMNTEAFF.

V usage is TRBV5-1 and J usage is TRBJ2-5; D is possibly TRBD2 (5 bases). CDR1 is SGHRS, CDR2 YFSETQ, per germline. V gave up 0 bases and J gave up 3 bases, with 9 bases separating them. The CDR3 is 14 residues long. CDR3 sequence (DNA): TGCGCCAGCAGCTTGGATCCGGGGAAAGAGACCCAGTACTTC. It is translated as CASSLDPGKETQYF. The full variable domain, in which reference TRBV5-1 and TRBJ2-5 provide the parts outside the CDR3, is KAGVTQTPRYLIKTRGQQVTLSCSPISGHRSVSWYQQTPGQGLQFLFEYFSETQRNKGNFPGRFSGRQFSNSRSEMNVSTLELGDSALYLCASSLDPGKETQYFGPGTRLLVL.

The rearrangement links TRBV28 to TRBJ2-2; TRBD1 agrees at 8 bases. This CDR3 has 15 residues. Germline V CDR1 and CDR2: MDHEN, SYDVKM. V lost 3 bases, J lost 6 bases, and 6 bases stayed unmatched. The CDR3 DNA reads TGTGCCAGCAGTTTCAGGGGGCTGGGTCCCGGGGAGCTGTTTTTT. Its protein product is CASSFRGLGPGELFF.

The rearrangement joins TRBV28 to TRBJ2-6; 9 bases match TRBD1. Looked up from germline, CDR1 is MDHEN and CDR2 is SYDVKM. This CDR3 region has 17 residues. Germline trimming cut 3 bases from V and 2 bases from J; bases unmatched to any gene: 5. CDR3 sequence: CASSFYRGRTGANVLTF. Here the CDR3 DNA reads TGTGCCAGCAGTTTTTACAGGGGGCGAACTGGGGCCAACGTCCTGACTTTC.

The chain uses TRBV11-2 and TRBJ1-1; 7 bases are a match to TRBD1. The V and J ends lost 4 bases and 4 bases, in that order; junction bases with no gene match: 0. Per germline, CDR1 SGHAT and CDR2 FQNNGV. This CDR3 spans 12 amino acids. In DNA, the CDR3 is TGTGCCAGCAGCTCAGGGGGCACTGAAGCTTTCTTT. Residues: CASSSGGTEAFF.

This clone appeared once. The chain employs TRBV27 and TRBJ2-7; TRBD1 matches at 9 bases. V gave up 6 bases and J gave up 5 bases; unmatched junction bases: 8. The germline V gene encodes CDR1 MNHEY and CDR2 SMNVEV (reference sequence). The CDR3 sequence is 14 residues long. The CDR3 sequence: CASRGNRGRNEQYF. The CDR3 nucleotides read TGTGCCAGCAGGGGAAACAGGGGGCGGAACGAGCAGTACTTC.

This clone was picked up many times. The gene calls are TRBV7-9 and TRBJ2-7; weak D call: TRBD1 (6 bases). The CDR3 sequence is 14 residues long. The V end lost 5 bases, the J end lost 2 bases, and 13 bases lay between the germline ends. CDR1 SEHNR and CDR2 FQNEAQ come from the germline V gene (reference sequence). CDR3 DNA: TGTGCCAGCAGCGCAGAGGGACACCCCTACGAGCAGTACTTC. Protein sequence: CASSAEGHPYEQYF.

The chain has TRBV27 and TRBJ2-1, with TRBD1 identical over 10 bases. In germline, CDR1 is MNHEY, CDR2 SMNVEV (reference sequence). CDR3 length: 15 amino acids. The V segment lost 3 bases and the J segment 8 bases; nucleotides outside the gene matches: 7. The CDR3 DNA reads as TGTGCCAGCAGTTTGCGGGACAGGGGCGGCCATGAGCAGTTCTTC. This translates into CASSLRDRGGHEQFF.

The V call is TRBV18, the J call TRBJ1-2, with 7 bases aligning to TRBD1. The CDR3 is made up of 13 amino acids. Germline trimming cut 0 bases from V and 8 bases from J; bases unmatched to any gene: 3. From germline, CDR1 is KGHSH and CDR2 LQKENI. The CDR3 nucleotides read TGTGCCAGCTCACCACCGGACAGGCCCGGCTACACCTTC. Protein: CASSPPDRPGYTF.

The J gene is TRBJ2-2, the V gene TRBV5-1; 13 positions match TRBD2. In germline, CDR1 is SGHRS, CDR2 YFSETQ. V shed 4 bases and J 3 bases; nucleotides not matched to a gene: 12. The CDR3 contains 19 residues. The CDR3 nucleotides read TGCGCCAGCAGCATAGGGGCCCTAGGACTAGCGGGGGACACCGGGGAGCTGTTTTTT. It encodes CASSIGALGLAGDTGELFF.

The chain recombines TRBV19 with TRBJ2-5; 7 nucleotides align to TRBD1. The CDR3 spans 14 residues. The junction had 1 base not matched to a gene; V was cut back by 1 base and J by 2 bases. CDR1 and CDR2 from the germline V gene are LNHDA and SQIVND (reference sequence). CDR3 nucleotides: TGTGCCAGTAGTATAGGGACAGGACAAGAGACCCAGTACTTC. Translated: CASSIGTGQETQYF.

The V gene is TRBV27, the J gene TRBJ2-5, with D perhaps TRBD2 (6 bases). CDR1 is MNHEY and CDR2 is SMNVEV in the germline V gene (reference sequence). CDR3 size: 14 residues. Deletions cut 6 bases from V and 4 bases from J, with 15 bases between. CDR3 amino acids: CASRPAGTVETQYF. CDR3 sequence (DNA): TGTGCCAGCAGGCCAGCAGGGACTGTAGAGACCCAGTACTTC.

For the CDR3, the DNA is TGCGCCAGCAGCTTTGGACAGGGGAGGGAAAAACTGTTTTTT. Residues: CASSFGQGREKLFF. The chain has TRBV5-1 and TRBJ1-4, with 9 positions matching TRBD1. The V segment lost 2 bases and the J segment 8 bases; nucleotides outside the gene matches: 4. Germline-derived CDR1 and CDR2 are SGHRS and YFSETQ. The CDR3 extends over 14 amino acids. The full variable domain, its missing parts supplied by reference TRBV5-1 and TRBJ1-4, is KAGVTQTPRYLIKTRGQQVTLSCSPISGHRSVSWYQQTPGQGLQFLFEYFSETQRNKGNFPGRFSGRQFSNSRSEMNVSTLELGDSALYLCASSFGQGREKLFFGSGTQLSVL.

A single count supports this clone. The chain is built from TRBV14 and TRBJ2-7; 9 bases agree with TRBD1. The ends lost 1 base at V and 9 bases at J; junction bases unmatched: 7. The V gene's germline CDR1 is SGHDN and CDR2 FVKESK. The CDR3 runs to 14 residues. Here the CDR3 DNA reads TGTGCCAGCAGCCAAGCGACAGGGGGTTCTAGGCAGTACTTC. Its protein product is CASSQATGGSRQYF.

The CDR3 protein is CASSDIGWGVDTEAFF. CDR3 nucleotides: TGTGCCAGCAGTGATATAGGGTGGGGAGTGGACACTGAAGCTTTCTTT. The chain employs TRBV6-1 and TRBJ1-1; D is undetermined. The CDR3 runs to 16 residues. V lost 3 bases, J lost 3 bases, and 17 bases lay in between. Germline assignment: CDR1 MNHNS and CDR2 SASEGT.

The rearrangement uses TRBV12-5 and TRBJ2-7, with TRBD1 matching 10 bases. Germline V gene data show CDR1 as LGHNT and CDR2 as FRNRAP. Trimming at V came to 3 bases and at J to 1 base, leaving 6 bases not matched to a gene. The CDR3 sequence is 16 residues long. CDR3 nucleotide sequence: TGTGCTAGTGGTTTCGGAGGGACAGGGGTTTCCTACGAGCAGTACTTC. Encoded protein: CASGFGGTGVSYEQYF. Based on the CDR3 plus reference TRBV12-5 and TRBJ2-7, the full variable domain is DARVTQTPRHKVTEMGQEVTMRCQPILGHNTVFWYRQTMMQGLELLAYFRNRAPLDDSGMPKDRFSAEMPDATLATLKIQPSEPRDSAVYFCASGFGGTGVSYEQYFGPGTRLTVT.

Only one count was recorded for this clone. The chain links TRBV28 to TRBJ1-5; D may be TRBD1 (6 bases). Deletions cut 7 bases from V and 7 bases from J, with 20 bases between. Germline V gene sequence: CDR1 MDHEN, CDR2 SYDVKM. The CDR3 is made up of 15 amino acids. CDR3 DNA: TGTGCCAGCAACTGGGTACAGGGTCCCACCCAGCCCCAGCATTTT. Its protein is CASNWVQGPTQPQHF.

The CDR3 DNA reads TGCGCCAGCAGCCTTATTGGACTACCACAAGAGACCCAGTACTTC. It encodes CASSLIGLPQETQYF. V gene TRBV4-1 combines with J gene TRBJ2-5, with D perhaps TRBD2 (6 bases). V was trimmed by 4 bases and J by 2 bases, leaving 14 bases between them. Germline V gene sequence: CDR1 MGHRA, CDR2 YSYEKL. The length of the CDR3 is 15 residues.

The rearrangement joins TRBV4-1 to TRBJ1-2; 8 bases are a match to TRBD1. Germline lookup yields CDR1 MGHRA and CDR2 YSYEKL. The ends lost 0 bases at V and 4 bases at J; junction bases unmatched: 4. CDR3 length: 15 residues. The CDR3 protein is CASSQEPGGFYGYTF. CDR3 bases: TGCGCCAGCAGCCAAGAGCCAGGGGGCTTCTATGGCTACACCTTC.

This chain connects TRBV2 to TRBJ2-3, with 8 bases aligning to TRBD1. This CDR3 is built from 14 residues. Unmatched junction bases numbered 9, after V lost 8 bases and J lost 5 bases. Per the germline V gene, CDR1 is SNHLY and CDR2 is FYNNEI. CDR3 residues: CASGLTGAKDTQYF. CDR3 nucleotide sequence: TGTGCCAGCGGCCTGACAGGGGCCAAAGATACGCAGTATTTT. The variable domain in full, with the rest retrieved from reference TRBV2 and TRBJ2-3, is EPEVTQTPSHQVTQMGQEVILRCVPISNHLYFYWYRQILGQKVEFLVSFYNNEISEKSEIFDDQFSVERPDGSNFTLKIRSTKLEDSAMYFCASGLTGAKDTQYFGPGTRLTVL.

The chain couples TRBV27 to TRBJ1-1, with D perhaps TRBD1 (5 bases). The ends were cut back, 4 bases at V and 4 bases at J, with 16 bases in the middle. CDR3 length: 15 amino acids. From germline, CDR1 is MNHEY and CDR2 SMNVEV (reference sequence). The CDR3 loop is CASSSPGGKGTEAFF. The DNA of the CDR3 is TGTGCCAGCAGTTCTCCTGGGGGGAAGGGCACTGAAGCTTTCTTT.

The rearrangement uses TRBV6-1 and TRBJ2-2, with 13 bases identical to TRBD2. CDR1 and CDR2 (germline): MNHNS, SASEGT. V shed 4 bases and J 6 bases; nucleotides not matched to a gene: 5. This CDR3 is 16 amino acids long. CDR3 amino acids: CASSGGGTSGAGELFF. For the CDR3, the DNA is TGTGCCAGCAGTGGGGGAGGGACTAGCGGGGCCGGGGAGCTGTTTTTT.

The genes are TRBV28 and TRBJ2-3; 8 bases are a match to TRBD2. The CDR3 has 16 residues. Germline V gene sequence: CDR1 MDHEN, CDR2 SYDVKM. J gave up 6 bases and V 4 bases, and 12 bases lay outside the gene matches. The CDR3 sequence is CASSSPSGGNRDTQYF. The CDR3 nucleotides read TGTGCCAGCAGTTCCCCCAGCGGGGGAAACAGGGATACGCAGTATTTT.

The chain uses TRBV5-1 and TRBJ2-7, with 7 nucleotides matching TRBD1. The CDR3 extends over 14 amino acids. V dropped 2 bases and J dropped 4; count of bases not matched to a gene: 6. In germline, CDR1 is SGHRS, CDR2 YFSETQ. CDR3 sequence: CASSLQGSVYEQYF. The DNA of the CDR3 is TGCGCCAGCAGCTTACAGGGGTCCGTGTACGAGCAGTACTTC.

The chain couples TRBV30 to TRBJ1-2; 7 nucleotides align to TRBD1. Per the germline V gene, CDR1 is GTSNPN and CDR2 is SVGIG (reference sequence). After removal of 0 bases from V and 2 bases from J, the junction contained 12 bases not matched to a gene. The CDR3 extends over 17 amino acids. CDR3 sequence (DNA): TGTGCCTGGAGTGTGCGGGAGGGGCAGGGGGACAACTATGGCTACACCTTC. Protein product: CAWSVREGQGDNYGYTF.

This sequence joins TRBV4-2 and TRBJ1-1, with D unclear. CDR1 is LGHNA, CDR2 YNFKEQ, per germline. The CDR3 is 14 amino acids. With 4 bases removed from V and 1 base from J, the gap between germline ends came to 10 bases. Written as DNA, the CDR3 is TGTGCCAGCAGCCGAAACCTAGAGAACACTGAAGCTTTCTTT. This codes for CASSRNLENTEAFF.

This clone was detected ten times or more. The J gene is TRBJ1-5, the V gene TRBV11-3; tentatively, D is TRBD1 (5 bases). The CDR3 runs to 16 residues. V lost 1 base, J lost 0 bases, and 10 bases lay in between. Germline-derived CDR1 and CDR2 are SGHNT and YENEEA. The CDR3 DNA sequence: TGTGCCAGCAGCTTAGTTTTGCAGGGTAGCAATCAGCCCCAGCATTTT. Amino acid sequence: CASSLVLQGSNQPQHF.

The chain carries TRBV5-6 and TRBJ2-7; 7 nucleotides align to TRBD1. Germline V CDR1 and CDR2: SGHDT, YYEEEE. V was pared by 4 bases and J by 7 bases, with 5 bases of the junction left unmatched. The length of the CDR3 is 12 residues. The CDR3 DNA reads TGTGCCAGCAGCCGACAGGGCTTAGAGCAGTACTTC. Amino acids: CASSRQGLEQYF.

As for this clone: The sample carries other DNA sequences with the same CDR3. The chain is built from TRBV7-2 and TRBJ2-5, with 9 bases fitting TRBD2. The germline gives CDR1 SGHTA, CDR2 FQGNSA. The CDR3 totals 14 residues. J was trimmed by 4 bases and V by 3 bases; bases with no gene match: 3. In nucleotides, the CDR3 is TGTGCCAGCAGCTTGGGGACTAGCCGAGAGACCCAGTACTTC. Its translation is CASSLGTSRETQYF.

The chain joins TRBV28 to TRBJ1-5; 8 nucleotides line up with TRBD1. The trim removed 2 bases at V and 9 bases at J, leaving 9 bases unmatched. The CDR3 runs 15 residues. CDR1 is MDHEN and CDR2 is SYDVKM in the germline V gene. CDR3: CASSLEDRAAGPQHF. In nucleotides, the CDR3 is TGTGCCAGCAGTTTAGAGGACAGGGCAGCGGGGCCCCAGCATTTT.